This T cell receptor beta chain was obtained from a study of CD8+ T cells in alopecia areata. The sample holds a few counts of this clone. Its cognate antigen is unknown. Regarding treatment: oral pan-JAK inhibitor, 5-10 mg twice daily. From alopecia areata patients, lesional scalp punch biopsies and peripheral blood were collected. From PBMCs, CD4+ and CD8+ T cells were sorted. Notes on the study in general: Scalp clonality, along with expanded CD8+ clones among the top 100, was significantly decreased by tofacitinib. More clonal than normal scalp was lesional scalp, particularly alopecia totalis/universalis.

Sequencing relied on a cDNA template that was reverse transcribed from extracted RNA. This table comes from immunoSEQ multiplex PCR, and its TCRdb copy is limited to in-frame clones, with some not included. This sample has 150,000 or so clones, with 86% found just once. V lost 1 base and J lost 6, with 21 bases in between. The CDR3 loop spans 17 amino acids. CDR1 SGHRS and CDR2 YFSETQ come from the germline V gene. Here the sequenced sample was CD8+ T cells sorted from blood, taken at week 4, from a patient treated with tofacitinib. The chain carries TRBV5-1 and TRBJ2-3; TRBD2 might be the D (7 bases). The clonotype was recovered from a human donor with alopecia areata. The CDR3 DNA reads TGCGCCAGCAGCTTGAGAATGGCGGGGGCCCACTGGGATACGCAGTATTTT. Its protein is CASSLRMAGAHWDTQYF.